Listed here are 27 T cell receptor beta chains from one sample, sequenced in a study of OX40 agonist ivuxolimab in advanced cancers. Assay: immunoSEQ multiplex PCR; the TCRdb copy retains only in-frame clones and omits some. Here the sample spans roughly 70,000 clones, approximately 86% being singletons. Sequences were derived from CD4+ or CD8+ T cells sorted from blood, sampled in a trial of the OX40 agonist ivuxolimab. These receptors originate from an adult with an advanced solid tumor such as melanoma, head and neck, liver or kidney cancer.

The chain carries TRBV12-5 and TRBJ2-7; D remains ambiguous. The CDR3 is 13 amino acids. Trimming shortened V by 11 bases and J by 2 bases, and 16 bases separated the two germline ends. CDR1 LGHNT and CDR2 FRNRAP come from the germline V gene. CDR3 sequence (DNA): TGTGCTTCGGTATGGACCGTTCCCTACGAGCAGTACTTC. It encodes CASVWTVPYEQYF.

The chain recombines TRBV29-1 with TRBJ2-7, with D perhaps matching TRBD1 or TRBD2 (5 bases each). Trimming took 6 bases from V and 3 from J, leaving 15 bases between them. This CDR3 comprises 13 residues. Germline CDR1 is SQVTM and CDR2 is ANQGSEA. CDR3 in DNA: TGCAGCGTCCCGGGGCCAGGAGACTACGAGCAGTACTTC. Its protein is CSVPGPGDYEQYF.

This clone was seen only a few times. V and J are TRBV28 and TRBJ1-5, with D possibly matching TRBD1 (5 bases). V lost 2 bases and J 7 bases, leaving 6 bases between the germline ends. This CDR3 has 12 residues. Germline V gene data show CDR1 as MDHEN and CDR2 as SYDVKM. The CDR3 region has the DNA TGTGCCAGCAGTTTACAGGGACAGCCCCAGCATTTT. This sequence encodes CASSLQGQPQHF.

This clone was observed a single time. The V gene is TRBV2, the J gene TRBJ2-7; 9 bases match TRBD1. J was trimmed by 4 bases and V by 7 bases; bases with no gene match: 11. The CDR3 totals 15 residues. Germline values: CDR1 SNHLY, CDR2 FYNNEI. DNA for the CDR3: TGTGCCAGCAAAAACCGCGGGACAGGGATTTACGAGCAGTACTTC. This encodes CASKNRGTGIYEQYF.

V is TRBV29-1 and J is TRBJ2-3, with 13 bases identical to TRBD2. The germline V gene encodes CDR1 SQVTM and CDR2 ANQGSEA. The CDR3 runs 16 residues. The V segment lost 6 bases and the J segment 0 bases; nucleotides outside the gene matches: 6. The CDR3 is CSVRGTSGVSTDTQYF. CDR3 in DNA: TGCAGCGTCAGAGGGACTAGCGGGGTGAGCACAGATACGCAGTATTTT.

V usage is TRBV7-2 and J usage is TRBJ1-1, with D possibly being TRBD1 (6 bases). Germline CDR1 reads SGHTA; CDR2 reads FQGNSA. Trimming pared 1 base from V and 4 bases from J, leaving 13 bases between. The CDR3 has 15 amino acids. The CDR3 DNA reads TGTGCCAGCAGCTTAGGTTGGGGGGGCGGCACTGAAGCTTTCTTT. This translates into CASSLGWGGGTEAFF. The full variable domain, its missing parts supplied by reference TRBV7-2 and TRBJ1-1, is GAGVSQSPSNKVTEKGKDVELRCDPISGHTALYWYRQSLGQGLEFLIYFQGNSAPDKSGLPSDRFSAERTGGSVSTLTIQRTQQEDSAVYLCASSLGWGGGTEAFFGQGTRLTVV.

The chain employs TRBV11-3 and TRBJ2-1, with TRBD2 identical over 14 bases. Germline trimming cut 5 bases from V and 9 bases from J; bases unmatched to any gene: 6. Germline V CDR1 and CDR2: SGHNT, YENEEA. This CDR3 has 15 amino acids. CDR3 sequence: CASSARGTSGGEQFF. CDR3 bases: TGTGCCAGCAGCGCCAGGGGGACTAGCGGGGGTGAGCAGTTCTTC. The variable domain in full, with the rest retrieved from reference TRBV11-3 and TRBJ2-1, is EAGVVQSPRYKIIEKKQPVAFWCNPISGHNTLYWYLQNLGQGPELLIRYENEEAVDDSQLPKDRFSAERLKGVDSTLKIQPAELGDSAVYLCASSARGTSGGEQFFGPGTRLTVL.

This clone was seen only once. The chain is built from TRBV7-7 and TRBJ2-1; 7 nucleotides match TRBD1. V lost 5 bases and J lost 6; bases outside the gene matches: 7. From germline, CDR1 is SSHAT and CDR2 FNYEAQ (reference sequence). There are 14 residues in the CDR3. DNA of the CDR3: TGTGCCAGCAGCGTTTCGACAGGGAGCAATGAGCAGTTCTTC. Translation: CASSVSTGSNEQFF.

The J gene is TRBJ2-1, the V gene TRBV5-1; 10 bases align to TRBD1. J was trimmed by 7 bases and V by 0 bases; bases with no gene match: 7. The CDR3 totals 16 residues. Germline V gives CDR1 SGHRS, CDR2 YFSETQ. Here the CDR3 reads CASSLVPTGGANEQFF. The CDR3 coding sequence is TGCGCCAGCAGCTTGGTCCCGACAGGGGGCGCGAATGAGCAGTTCTTC.

This clone was seen only once. V and J are TRBV19 and TRBJ2-1; TRBD2 matches at 8 bases. Trimming cost V 4 bases and J 4 bases; bases outside gene matches: 3. CDR1 and CDR2 from the germline V gene are LNHDA and SQIVND (reference sequence). This CDR3 spans 14 amino acids. CDR3 sequence (DNA): TGTGCCAGTAGTAGAGCTAGCGGGTACAATGAGCAGTTCTTC. It is translated as CASSRASGYNEQFF.

The chain employs TRBV4-3 and TRBJ1-2; the D is unclear. From germline, CDR1 is LGHNA and CDR2 YSLEER. Trimming took off 4 bases at V and 3 bases at J, with 15 bases between the two ends. The CDR3 is 15 residues long. In DNA form, the CDR3 reads TGCGCCAGCAGCCCTTTTAGGTCCAGCGACTATGGCTACACCTTC. Protein sequence: CASSPFRSSDYGYTF.

The CDR3 loop is CASSLPPSGGAYEQYF. The CDR3 nucleotides read TGTGCCAGCAGCTTACCCCCGAGCGGGGGGGCCTACGAGCAGTACTTC. The J gene is TRBJ2-7, the V gene TRBV11-2; 10 bases line up with TRBD2. The J segment lost 2 bases and the V segment lost 2 bases, leaving 6 bases of the junction unmatched. This CDR3 region has 16 residues. Germline V gene sequence: CDR1 SGHAT, CDR2 FQNNGV.

This chain joins TRBV19 and TRBJ1-2, with D perhaps TRBD1 (6 bases). V dropped 3 bases and J dropped 4 bases, with 15 bases sitting between them. The CDR3 is 15 residues long. Germline V CDR1 and CDR2: LNHDA, SQIVND (reference sequence). CDR3 DNA sequence: TGTGCCAGTAGTATCCAACAGGGACTTCCCTATGGCTACACCTTC. The encoded protein is CASSIQQGLPYGYTF.

The chain has TRBV18 and TRBJ2-5; 9 bases are shared with TRBD1. V shed 4 bases, J shed 13 bases, and the junction held 13 bases outside the gene matches. Germline V CDR1 and CDR2: KGHSH, LQKENI. The CDR3 length is 14 residues. CDR3 coding DNA: TGTGCCAGCTCACTCGCCCCCGGGACAGGGACGCGGTACTTC. It encodes CASSLAPGTGTRYF.

CDR3 nucleotide sequence: TGTGCCAGCAGCAATGGTAACTACAGATACAATGAGCAGTTCTTC. This codes for CASSNGNYRYNEQFF. The chain couples TRBV21-1 to TRBJ2-1. TRBV21-1 is recorded as a pseudogene. The CDR3 runs 15 residues.

This clone occurred once. The chain is built from TRBV6-5 and TRBJ1-2; D may be TRBD1 (6 bases). Trimming took off 10 bases at V and 1 base at J, with 10 bases between the two ends. CDR1 is MNHEY, CDR2 SVGAGI, per germline. The CDR3 is 12 amino acids. The CDR3 sequence is CATADSNYGYTF. The CDR3, as DNA: TGTGCCACCGCGGACAGTAACTATGGCTACACCTTC.

This clone was seen a single time. The chain uses TRBV15 and TRBJ1-4, with unresolved D. Trimming cost V 1 base and J 4 bases, with 10 bases left between them. Per the germline V gene, CDR1 is LNHNV and CDR2 is YYDKDF (reference sequence). The CDR3 extends over 15 amino acids. Here the CDR3 reads CATSRGGGYNEKLFF. CDR3 DNA: TGTGCCACCAGCAGAGGGGGAGGGTATAATGAAAAACTGTTTTTT.

V is TRBV29-1 and J is TRBJ2-3; D remains ambiguous. Deletions cut 7 bases from V and 0 bases from J, with 11 bases between. The CDR3 has 13 residues. Per germline, CDR1 SQVTM and CDR2 ANQGSEA. CDR3 coding DNA: TGCAGCGGGACCCTGGGGAGCACAGATACGCAGTATTTT. Protein product: CSGTLGSTDTQYF.

V usage is TRBV5-6 and J usage is TRBJ1-2; no firm D call. With 0 bases removed from V and 4 bases from J, the gap between germline ends came to 10 bases. Germline V gene sequence: CDR1 SGHDT, CDR2 YYEEEE. This CDR3 has 14 amino acids. Here the CDR3 reads CASSLVQNPYGYTF. CDR3 nucleotide sequence: TGTGCCAGCAGCTTGGTCCAGAACCCCTATGGCTACACCTTC.

As to this clone: This sample includes further DNA sequences coding for the same CDR3. The chain recombines TRBV5-1 with TRBJ1-2; D is perhaps TRBD1 (6 bases). The CDR3 runs 14 residues. CDR1 SGHRS and CDR2 YFSETQ come from the germline V gene. V was clipped by 0 bases and J by 5 bases, with 11 bases between them. CDR3 residues: CASSLGQGNYGYTF. The CDR3 DNA reads as TGCGCCAGCAGCTTGGGGCAGGGGAATTATGGCTACACCTTC.

This chain connects TRBV9 to TRBJ2-1; the D gene is possibly TRBD2 (6 bases). Trimming removed 1 base at V and 4 bases at J, with 15 bases between. Germline values: CDR1 SGDLS, CDR2 YYNGEE. The CDR3 is made up of 16 amino acids. CDR3 in DNA: TGTGCCAGCAGCGTACGTGCTGTGGCGGGGTACAATGAGCAGTTCTTC. Encoded protein: CASSVRAVAGYNEQFF. The full variable domain, its missing parts supplied by reference TRBV9 and TRBJ2-1, is DSGVTQTPKHLITATGQRVTLRCSPRSGDLSVYWYQQSLDQGLQFLIQYYNGEERAKGNILERFSAQQFPDLHSELNLSSLELGDSALYFCASSVRAVAGYNEQFFGPGTRLTVL.

This chain uses TRBV7-2 with TRBJ1-2, with D maybe TRBD1 (6 bases). Germline V CDR1 and CDR2: SGHTA, FQGNSA. The CDR3 totals 14 residues. Trimming pared 0 bases from V and 8 bases from J, leaving 13 bases between. The DNA of the CDR3 is TGTGCCAGCAGCTTAGCAGGGGGTTTTGAGGGCTACACCTTC. Its protein is CASSLAGGFEGYTF.

This chain connects TRBV13 to TRBJ2-1; the D call may be TRBD1 or TRBD2 (5 bases each). Germline V gene lookup returns CDR1 PRHDT and CDR2 FYEKMQ (reference sequence). V was pared by 4 bases and J by 10 bases, with 14 bases between. The CDR3 totals 13 residues. CDR3 in DNA: TGTGCCAGCAGCTCGGGGCCTTACGGGGAGCAGTTCTTC. Residues: CASSSGPYGEQFF.

The chain recombines TRBV21-1 with TRBJ1-1; TRBD1 is the table's D call, not checked against the DNA. TRBV21-1 is tagged as a pseudogene. This CDR3 has 18 residues. In nucleotides, the CDR3 is TGTGCCAGCAGCCCAAATAGGTATAGGGGGCGAAAGTACACTGAAGCTTTCTTT. This sequence encodes CASSPNRYRGRKYTEAFF.

The chain uses TRBV5-1 and TRBJ2-7; a possible D gene is TRBD2 (6 bases). Deletions cut 1 base from V and 4 bases from J, with 15 bases between. Germline loops: CDR1 SGHRS, CDR2 YFSETQ. There are 15 residues in the CDR3. CDR3 sequence reads: CASSLTGGVSYEQYF. The CDR3 DNA reads as TGCGCCAGCAGCTTGACCGGGGGAGTGAGTTACGAGCAGTACTTC.

The CDR3 protein is CASSPEQGSELFF. Written as DNA, the CDR3 is TGTGCCAGCTCACCTGAACAGGGGTCGGAGCTGTTTTTT. V gene TRBV18 combines with J gene TRBJ2-2, with TRBD1 identical over 7 bases. Germline CDR1 is KGHSH and CDR2 is LQKENI. V lost 3 bases, J lost 10 bases, and 5 bases stayed unmatched. The CDR3 has 13 amino acids.

The count of this clone is one. The genes are TRBV6-6 and TRBJ2-2; TRBD2 agrees at 9 bases. CDR3 length equals 15 residues. Trimming removed 7 bases from V and 1 base from J; junction bases left unmatched: 4. Germline V lookup: CDR1 MNHNY, CDR2 SVGAGI (reference sequence). This CDR3 reads CASNPTSGNTGELFF. The CDR3 DNA follows: TGTGCCAGCAACCCGACTAGCGGGAACACCGGGGAGCTGTTTTTT.